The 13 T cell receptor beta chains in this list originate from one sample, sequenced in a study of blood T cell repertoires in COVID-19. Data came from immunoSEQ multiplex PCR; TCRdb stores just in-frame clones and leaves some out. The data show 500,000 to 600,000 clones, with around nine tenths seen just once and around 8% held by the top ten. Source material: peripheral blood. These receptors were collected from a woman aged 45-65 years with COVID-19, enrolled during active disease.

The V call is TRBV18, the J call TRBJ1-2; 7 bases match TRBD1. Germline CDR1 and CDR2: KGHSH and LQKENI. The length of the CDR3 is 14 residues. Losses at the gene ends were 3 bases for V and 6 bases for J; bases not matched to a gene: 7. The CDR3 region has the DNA TGTGCCAGCTCACCGACAGGGTTTAATAATGGCTACACCTTC. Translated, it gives CASSPTGFNNGYTF.

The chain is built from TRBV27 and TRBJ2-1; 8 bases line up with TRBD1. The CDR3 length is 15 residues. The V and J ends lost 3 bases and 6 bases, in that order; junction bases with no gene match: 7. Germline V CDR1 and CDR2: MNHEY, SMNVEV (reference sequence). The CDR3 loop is CASSLMQGATNEQFF. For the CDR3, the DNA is TGTGCCAGCAGTTTGATGCAGGGGGCTACCAATGAGCAGTTCTTC.

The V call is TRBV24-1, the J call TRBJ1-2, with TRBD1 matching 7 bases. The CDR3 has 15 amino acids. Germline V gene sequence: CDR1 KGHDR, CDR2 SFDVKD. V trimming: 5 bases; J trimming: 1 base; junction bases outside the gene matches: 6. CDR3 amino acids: CATSVRGLFNYGYTF. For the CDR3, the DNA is TGTGCCACCAGTGTAAGGGGGCTCTTTAACTATGGCTACACCTTC.

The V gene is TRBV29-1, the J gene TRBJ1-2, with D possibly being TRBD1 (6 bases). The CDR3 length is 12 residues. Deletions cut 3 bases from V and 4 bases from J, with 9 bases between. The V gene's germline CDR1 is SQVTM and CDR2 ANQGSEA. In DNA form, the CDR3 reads TGCAGCGTTGACGACAGGATCTATGGCTACACCTTC. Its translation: CSVDDRIYGYTF.

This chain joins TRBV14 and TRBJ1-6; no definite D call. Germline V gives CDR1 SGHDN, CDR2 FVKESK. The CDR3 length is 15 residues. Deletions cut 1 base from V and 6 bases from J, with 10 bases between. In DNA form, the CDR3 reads TGTGCCAGCAGCCAAGGAACTGGTCTTAATTCACCCCTCCACTTT. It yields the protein CASSQGTGLNSPLHF.

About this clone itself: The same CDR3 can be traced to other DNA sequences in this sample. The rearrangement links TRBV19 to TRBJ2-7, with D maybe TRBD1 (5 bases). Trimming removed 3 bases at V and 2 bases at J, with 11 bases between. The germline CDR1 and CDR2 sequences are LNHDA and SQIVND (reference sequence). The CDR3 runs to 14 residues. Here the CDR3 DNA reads TGTGCCAGTAGTATTGGCCAGGGCGCCTACGAGCAGTACTTC. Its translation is CASSIGQGAYEQYF.

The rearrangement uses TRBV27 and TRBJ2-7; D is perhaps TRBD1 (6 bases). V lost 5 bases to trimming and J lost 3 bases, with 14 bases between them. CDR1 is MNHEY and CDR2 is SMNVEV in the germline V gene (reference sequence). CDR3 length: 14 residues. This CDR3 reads CASSIIDRIYEQYF. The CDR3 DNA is TGTGCCAGCAGTATCATTGACAGGATCTACGAGCAGTACTTC.

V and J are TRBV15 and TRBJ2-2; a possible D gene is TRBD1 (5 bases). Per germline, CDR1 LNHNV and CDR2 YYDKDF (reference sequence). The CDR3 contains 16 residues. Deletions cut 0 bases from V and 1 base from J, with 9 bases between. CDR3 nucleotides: TGTGCCACCAGCAGAGATCAGGGTATGAACACCGGGGAGCTGTTTTTT. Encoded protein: CATSRDQGMNTGELFF.

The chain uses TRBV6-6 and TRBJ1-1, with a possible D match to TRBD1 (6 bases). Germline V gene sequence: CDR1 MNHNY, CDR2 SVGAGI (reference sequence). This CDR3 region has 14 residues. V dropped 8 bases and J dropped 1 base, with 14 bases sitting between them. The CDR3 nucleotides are TGTGCCAGCTTCGACGGGACAAAGAACACTGAAGCTTTCTTT. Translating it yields CASFDGTKNTEAFF.

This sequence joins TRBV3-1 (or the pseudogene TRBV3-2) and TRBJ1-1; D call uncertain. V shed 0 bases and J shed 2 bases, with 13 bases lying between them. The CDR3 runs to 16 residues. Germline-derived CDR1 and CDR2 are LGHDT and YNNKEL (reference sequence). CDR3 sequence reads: CASSQEVLAPNTEAFF. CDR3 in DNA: TGTGCCAGCAGCCAAGAGGTATTAGCACCCAACACTGAAGCTTTCTTT.

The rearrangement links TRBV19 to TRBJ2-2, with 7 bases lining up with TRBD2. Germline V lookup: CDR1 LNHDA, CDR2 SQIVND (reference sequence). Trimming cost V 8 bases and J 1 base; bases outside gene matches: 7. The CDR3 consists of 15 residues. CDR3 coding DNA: TGTGCCAGTCATCCTCGGGGGGTGAACACCGGGGAGCTGTTTTTT. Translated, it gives CASHPRGVNTGELFF.

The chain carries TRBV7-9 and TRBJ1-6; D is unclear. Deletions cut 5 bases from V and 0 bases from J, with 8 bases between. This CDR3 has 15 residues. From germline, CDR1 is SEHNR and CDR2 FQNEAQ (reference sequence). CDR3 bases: TGTGCCAGCAGCCCCCAGGTCTCCTATAATTCACCCCTCCACTTT. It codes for CASSPQVSYNSPLHF.

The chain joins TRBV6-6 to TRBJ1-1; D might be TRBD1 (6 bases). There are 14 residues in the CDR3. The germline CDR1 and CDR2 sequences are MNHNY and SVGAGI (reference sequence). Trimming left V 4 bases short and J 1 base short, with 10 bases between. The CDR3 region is CASSSKTGNTEAFF. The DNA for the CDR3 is TGTGCCAGCAGTTCCAAGACAGGGAACACTGAAGCTTTCTTT.